This paragraph covers one T cell receptor (beta chain) sequence. Antigen: not known. Germline V gives CDR1 DFQATT, CDR2 SNEGSKA (reference sequence). The CDR3 is 15 residues long. V was shortened by 0 bases and J by 0 bases, with 12 bases between the two germline ends. The data are from a study of post-analysis software for immune sequencing data. Whole-study results and caveats: A significant reduction in normalized Chao1 diversity was observed in multiple sclerosis patients versus controls. Among roughly 5 TRBV segments more frequent in patients than controls were TRBV5-6, TRBV5-1 and TRBV20-1.

The authors incorporated unique molecular identifiers into the TCR beta cDNA libraries. MiXCR, applied by TCRdb to the PCR reads, yields one record per CDR3 protein. Of about 770,000 distinct CDR3 sequences in the sample, around 42% were seen once. Sequencing was carried out using blood. This chain uses TRBV20-1 with TRBJ2-7; D is undetermined. This clonotype was obtained from a girl under 18 with multiple sclerosis. The CDR3 loop reads CSARDRDPYSYEQYF. CDR3 in DNA: TGCAGTGCTAGAGATCGTGATCCTTACTCCTACGAGCAGTACTTC.